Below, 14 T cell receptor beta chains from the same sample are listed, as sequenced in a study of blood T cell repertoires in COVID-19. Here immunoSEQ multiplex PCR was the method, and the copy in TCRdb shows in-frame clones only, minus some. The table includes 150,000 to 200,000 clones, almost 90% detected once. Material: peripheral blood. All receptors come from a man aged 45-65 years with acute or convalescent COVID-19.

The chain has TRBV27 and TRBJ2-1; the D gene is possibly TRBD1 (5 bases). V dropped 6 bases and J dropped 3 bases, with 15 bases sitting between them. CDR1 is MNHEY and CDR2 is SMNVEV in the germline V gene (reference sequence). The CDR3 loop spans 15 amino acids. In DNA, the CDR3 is TGTGCCAGCAGACGTTGGGGCTCTCGCTACAATGAGCAGTTCTTC. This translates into CASRRWGSRYNEQFF.

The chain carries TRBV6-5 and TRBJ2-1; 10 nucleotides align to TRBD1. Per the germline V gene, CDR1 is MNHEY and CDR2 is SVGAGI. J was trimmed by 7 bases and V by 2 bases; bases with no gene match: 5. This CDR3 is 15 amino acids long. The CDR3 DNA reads TGTGCCAGCAGTTACGGGGGACAGGGGCGGAATGAGCAGTTCTTC. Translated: CASSYGGQGRNEQFF.

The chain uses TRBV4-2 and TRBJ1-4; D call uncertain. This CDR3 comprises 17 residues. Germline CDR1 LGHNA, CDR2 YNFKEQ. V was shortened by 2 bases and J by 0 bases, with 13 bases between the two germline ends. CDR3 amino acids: CASSQPSEKATNEKLFF. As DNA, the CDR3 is TGTGCCAGCAGCCAACCCTCGGAGAAAGCAACTAATGAAAAACTGTTTTTT.

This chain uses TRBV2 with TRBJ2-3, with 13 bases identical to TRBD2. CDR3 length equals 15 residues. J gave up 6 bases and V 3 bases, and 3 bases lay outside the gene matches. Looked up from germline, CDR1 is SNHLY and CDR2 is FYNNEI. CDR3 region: CASSDGLAGVDTQYF. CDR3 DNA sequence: TGTGCCAGCAGTGATGGACTAGCGGGAGTGGATACGCAGTATTTT.

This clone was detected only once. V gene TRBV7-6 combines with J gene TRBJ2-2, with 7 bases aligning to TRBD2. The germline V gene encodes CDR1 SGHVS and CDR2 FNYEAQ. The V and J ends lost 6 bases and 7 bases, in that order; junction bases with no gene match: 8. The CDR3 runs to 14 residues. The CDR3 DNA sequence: TGTGCCAGCAGGCCTAGCGGTCGGGGCGGGGAGCTGTTTTTT. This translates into CASRPSGRGGELFF. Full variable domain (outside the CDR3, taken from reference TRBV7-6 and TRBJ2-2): GAGVSQSPRYKVTKRGQDVALRCDPISGHVSLYWYRQALGQGPEFLTYFNYEAQQDKSGLPNDRFSAERPEGSISTLTIQRTEQRDSAMYRCASRPSGRGGELFFGEGSRLTVL.

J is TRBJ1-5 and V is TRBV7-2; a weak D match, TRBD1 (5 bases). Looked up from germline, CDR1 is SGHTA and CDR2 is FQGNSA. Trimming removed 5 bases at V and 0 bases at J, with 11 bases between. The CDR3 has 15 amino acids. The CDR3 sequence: CASSLGGHSNQPQHF. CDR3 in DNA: TGTGCCAGCAGCCTAGGAGGACATAGCAATCAGCCCCAGCATTTT. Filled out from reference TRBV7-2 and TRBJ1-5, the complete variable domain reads GAGVSQSPSNKVTEKGKDVELRCDPISGHTALYWYRQSLGQGLEFLIYFQGNSAPDKSGLPSDRFSAERTGGSVSTLTIQRTQQEDSAVYLCASSLGGHSNQPQHFGDGTRLSIL.

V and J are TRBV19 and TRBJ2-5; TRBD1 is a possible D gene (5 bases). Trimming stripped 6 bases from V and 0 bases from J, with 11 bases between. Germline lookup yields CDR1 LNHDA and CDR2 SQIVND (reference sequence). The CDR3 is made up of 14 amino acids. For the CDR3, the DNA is TGTGCCAGTAGCATCAACAGGTACCAAGAGACCCAGTACTTC. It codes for CASSINRYQETQYF.

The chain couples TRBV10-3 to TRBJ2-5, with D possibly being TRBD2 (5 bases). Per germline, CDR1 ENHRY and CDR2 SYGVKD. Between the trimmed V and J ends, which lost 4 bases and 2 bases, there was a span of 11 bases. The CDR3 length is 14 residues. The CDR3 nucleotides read TGTGCCATCAGTGCGCGGCTAGCTCAAGAGACCCAGTACTTC. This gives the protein CAISARLAQETQYF.

In DNA form, the CDR3 reads TGTGCCAGCAGCCCCAGCCGGGGGGAGGTGACCTACAATGAGCAGTTCTTC. It is translated as CASSPSRGEVTYNEQFF. The chain joins TRBV6-2 or TRBV6-3 to TRBJ2-1, with 7 nucleotides matching TRBD2. V shed 6 bases, J shed 2 bases, and the junction held 13 bases outside the gene matches. The CDR3 sequence is 17 residues long. Germline CDR1 MNHEY, CDR2 SVGEGT.

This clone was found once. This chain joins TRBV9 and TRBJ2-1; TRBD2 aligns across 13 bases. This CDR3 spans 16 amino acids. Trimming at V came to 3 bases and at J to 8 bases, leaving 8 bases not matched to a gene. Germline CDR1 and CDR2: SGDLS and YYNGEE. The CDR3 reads CASSGGLAGITDEQFF. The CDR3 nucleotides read TGTGCCAGCAGCGGGGGACTAGCGGGAATAACGGATGAGCAGTTCTTC.

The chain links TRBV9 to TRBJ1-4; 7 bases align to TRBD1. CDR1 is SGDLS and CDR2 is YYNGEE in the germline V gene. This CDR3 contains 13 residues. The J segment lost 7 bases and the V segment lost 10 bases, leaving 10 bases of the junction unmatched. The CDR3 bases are TGTGCCCCAAAGGGGGCGCAAGGTGAAAAACTGTTTTTT. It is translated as CAPKGAQGEKLFF.

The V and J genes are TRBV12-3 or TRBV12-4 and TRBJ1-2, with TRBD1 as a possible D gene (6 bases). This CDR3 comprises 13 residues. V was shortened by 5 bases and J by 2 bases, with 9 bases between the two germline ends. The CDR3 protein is CASSRQVNYGYTF. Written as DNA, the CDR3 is TGTGCCAGCAGTCGACAGGTGAACTATGGCTACACCTTC.

The CDR3 here is CASSGGQAGNQPQHF. In DNA form, the CDR3 reads TGTGCCAGCAGTGGGGGACAGGCGGGCAATCAGCCCCAGCATTTT. This chain connects TRBV2 to TRBJ1-5; 8 bases line up with TRBD1. CDR1 and CDR2 from the germline V gene are SNHLY and FYNNEI. This CDR3 is built from 15 residues. V gave up 4 bases and J gave up 2 bases; unmatched junction bases: 4. Complete variable domain (other parts from reference TRBV2 and TRBJ1-5): EPEVTQTPSHQVTQMGQEVILRCVPISNHLYFYWYRQILGQKVEFLVSFYNNEISEKSEIFDDQFSVERPDGSNFTLKIRSTKLEDSAMYFCASSGGQAGNQPQHFGDGTRLSIL.

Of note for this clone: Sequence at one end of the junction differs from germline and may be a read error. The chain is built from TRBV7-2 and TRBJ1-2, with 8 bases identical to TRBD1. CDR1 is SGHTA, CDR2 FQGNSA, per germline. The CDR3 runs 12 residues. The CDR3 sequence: CASSSGQERLSF. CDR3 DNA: TGTGCCAGCAGCTCGGGACAGGAGAGACTCTCTTTC.